This TCR beta chain was recorded in a study of cytotoxic CD8 clonotypes in ibrutinib-treated CLL. This clone appeared once. The assay was immunoSEQ multiplex PCR, and TCRdb's table has in-frame clones only and misses some. The sample has approximately 190,000 clones; about 75% are singletons. The V end lost 1 base, the J end lost 9 bases, and 15 bases lay between the germline ends. The germline V gene has CDR1 WNHNN and CDR2 SYGVQD (reference sequence). The length of the CDR3 is 14 residues. This TCR was recovered from a human donor with chronic lymphocytic leukemia. The material sequenced was PBMCs, taken after 12 months of ibrutinib treatment. The chain joins TRBV10-1 to TRBJ1-2; D possibly corresponds to TRBD1 (5 bases). In DNA, the CDR3 is TGCGCCAGCAGTGAGTGGGCAGGGAATCCTAGCTACACCTTC. This encodes CASSEWAGNPSYTF.